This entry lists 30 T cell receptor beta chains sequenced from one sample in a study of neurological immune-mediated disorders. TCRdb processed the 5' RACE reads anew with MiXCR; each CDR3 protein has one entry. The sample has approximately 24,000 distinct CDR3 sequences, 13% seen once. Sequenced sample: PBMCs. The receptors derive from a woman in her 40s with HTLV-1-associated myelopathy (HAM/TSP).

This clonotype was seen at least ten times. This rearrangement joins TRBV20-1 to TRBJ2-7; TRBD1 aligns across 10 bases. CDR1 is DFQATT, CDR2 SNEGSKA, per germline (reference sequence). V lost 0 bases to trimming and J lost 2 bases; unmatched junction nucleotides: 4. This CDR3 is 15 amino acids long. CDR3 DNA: TGCAGTGCTAGAGATCCCGGGACAGGGGCCTACGAGCAGTACTTC. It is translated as CSARDPGTGAYEQYF.

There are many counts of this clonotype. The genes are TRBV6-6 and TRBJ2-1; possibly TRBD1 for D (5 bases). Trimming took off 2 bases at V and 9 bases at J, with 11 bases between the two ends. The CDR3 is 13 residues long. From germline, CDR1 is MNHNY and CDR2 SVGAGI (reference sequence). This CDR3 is CASSYPGSGEQFF. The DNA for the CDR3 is TGTGCCAGCAGTTACCCAGGGTCCGGTGAGCAGTTCTTC.

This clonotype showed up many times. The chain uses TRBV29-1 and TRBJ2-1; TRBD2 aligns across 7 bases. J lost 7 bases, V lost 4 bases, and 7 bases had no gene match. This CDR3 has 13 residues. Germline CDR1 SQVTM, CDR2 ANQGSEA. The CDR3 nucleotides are TGCAGCGTTGGGGGGACTACCGGTAATGAGCAGTTCTTC. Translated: CSVGGTTGNEQFF.

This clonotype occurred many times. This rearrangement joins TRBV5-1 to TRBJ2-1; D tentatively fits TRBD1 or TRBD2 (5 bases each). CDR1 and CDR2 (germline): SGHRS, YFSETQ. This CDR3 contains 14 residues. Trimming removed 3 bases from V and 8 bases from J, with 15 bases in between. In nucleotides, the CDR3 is TGCGCCAGCAGCTCCACCGGGACCTGGGATGAGCAGTTCTTC. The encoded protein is CASSSTGTWDEQFF.

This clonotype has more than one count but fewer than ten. CDR3 DNA: TGCGCCAGCAGCTTGGGGACAGCATTCAGCTCTGGAAACACCATATATTTT. It specifies CASSLGTAFSSGNTIYF. V is TRBV5-1 and J is TRBJ1-3; possible D gene TRBD1, 6 bases. The CDR3 runs 17 residues. Germline V lookup: CDR1 SGHRS, CDR2 YFSETQ. Trimming pared 0 bases from V and 0 bases from J, leaving 13 bases between.

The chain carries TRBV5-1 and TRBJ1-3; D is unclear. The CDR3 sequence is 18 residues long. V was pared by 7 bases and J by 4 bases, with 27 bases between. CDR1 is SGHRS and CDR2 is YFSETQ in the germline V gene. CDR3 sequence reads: CASRRGEGPAPSGNTIYF. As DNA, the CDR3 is TGCGCCAGCCGCAGAGGCGAGGGCCCGGCCCCGTCGGGAAACACCATATATTTT.

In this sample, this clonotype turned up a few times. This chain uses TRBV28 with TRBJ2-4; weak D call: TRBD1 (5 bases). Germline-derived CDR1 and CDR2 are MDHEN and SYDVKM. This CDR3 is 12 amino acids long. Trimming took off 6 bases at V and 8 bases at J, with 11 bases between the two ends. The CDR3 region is CASRAQGDIQYF. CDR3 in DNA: TGTGCCAGCAGGGCACAAGGGGACATTCAGTACTTC.

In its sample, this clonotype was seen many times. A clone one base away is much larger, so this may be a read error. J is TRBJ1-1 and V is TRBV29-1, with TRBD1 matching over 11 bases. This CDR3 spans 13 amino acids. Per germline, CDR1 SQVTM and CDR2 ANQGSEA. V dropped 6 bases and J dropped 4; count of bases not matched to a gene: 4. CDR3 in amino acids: CSVKGQGGTEAFF. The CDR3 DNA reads TGCAGCGTGAAGGGACAGGGGGGCACTGAAGCTTTCTTT.

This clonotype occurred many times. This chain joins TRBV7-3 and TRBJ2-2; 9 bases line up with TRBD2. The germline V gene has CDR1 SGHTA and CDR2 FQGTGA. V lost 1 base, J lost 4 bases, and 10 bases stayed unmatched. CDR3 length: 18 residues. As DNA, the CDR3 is TGTGCCAGCAGCTTAAATCTTGCGGGGGGGCTCGGCACCGGGGAGCTGTTTTTT. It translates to CASSLNLAGGLGTGELFF.

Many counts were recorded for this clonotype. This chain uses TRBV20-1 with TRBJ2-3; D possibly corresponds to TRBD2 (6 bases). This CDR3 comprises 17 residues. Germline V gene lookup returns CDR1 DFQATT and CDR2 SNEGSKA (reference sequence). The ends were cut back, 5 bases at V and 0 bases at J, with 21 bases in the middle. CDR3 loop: CSARKAGQLLSTDTQYF. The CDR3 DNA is TGCAGTGCTCGGAAGGCGGGGCAATTACTTAGCACAGATACGCAGTATTTT.

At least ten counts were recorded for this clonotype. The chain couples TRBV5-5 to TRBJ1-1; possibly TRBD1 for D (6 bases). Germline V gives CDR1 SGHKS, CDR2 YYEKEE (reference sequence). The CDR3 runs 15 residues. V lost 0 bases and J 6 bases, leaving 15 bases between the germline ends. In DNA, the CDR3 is TGTGCCAGCAGCTTGGTTGCCAGGGGTTGGGCTGAAGCTTTCTTT. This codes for CASSLVARGWAEAFF.

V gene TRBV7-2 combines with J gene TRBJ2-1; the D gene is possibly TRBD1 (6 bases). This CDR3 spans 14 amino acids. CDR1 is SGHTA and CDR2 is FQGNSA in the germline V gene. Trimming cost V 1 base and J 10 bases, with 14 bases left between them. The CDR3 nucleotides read TGTGCCAGCAGCTTAGTACAGGGTCAGGGCGAGCAGTTCTTC. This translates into CASSLVQGQGEQFF. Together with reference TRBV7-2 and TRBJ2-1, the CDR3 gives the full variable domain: GAGVSQSPSNKVTEKGKDVELRCDPISGHTALYWYRQSLGQGLEFLIYFQGNSAPDKSGLPSDRFSAERTGGSVSTLTIQRTQQEDSAVYLCASSLVQGQGEQFFGPGTRLTVL.

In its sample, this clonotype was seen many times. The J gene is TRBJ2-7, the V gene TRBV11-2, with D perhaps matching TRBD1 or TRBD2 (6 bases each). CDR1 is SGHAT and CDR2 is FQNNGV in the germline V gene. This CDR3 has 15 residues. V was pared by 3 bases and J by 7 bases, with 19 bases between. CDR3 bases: TGTGCCAGCAGCTTTCGGCAGGGGAGGCGTAAGGAGCAGTACTTC. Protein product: CASSFRQGRRKEQYF.

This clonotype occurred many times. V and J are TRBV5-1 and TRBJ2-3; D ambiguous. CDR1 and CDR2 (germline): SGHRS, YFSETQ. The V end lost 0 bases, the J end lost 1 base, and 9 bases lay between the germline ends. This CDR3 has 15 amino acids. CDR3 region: CASSLEGRGTDTQYF. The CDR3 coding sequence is TGCGCCAGCAGCTTGGAGGGAAGGGGCACAGATACGCAGTATTTT.

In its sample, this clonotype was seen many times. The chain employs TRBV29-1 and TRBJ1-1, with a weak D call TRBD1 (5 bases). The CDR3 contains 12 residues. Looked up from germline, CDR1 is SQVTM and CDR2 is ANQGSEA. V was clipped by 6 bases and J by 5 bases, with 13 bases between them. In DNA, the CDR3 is TGCAGCGTGAGGGATAGGGGAACTGAAGCTTTCTTT. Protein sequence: CSVRDRGTEAFF. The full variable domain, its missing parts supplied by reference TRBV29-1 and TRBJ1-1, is SAVISQKPSRDICQRGTSLTIQCQVDSQVTMMFWYRQQPGQSLTLIATANQGSEATYESGFVIDKFPISRPNLTFSTLTVSNMSPEDSSIYLCSVRDRGTEAFFGQGTRLTVV.

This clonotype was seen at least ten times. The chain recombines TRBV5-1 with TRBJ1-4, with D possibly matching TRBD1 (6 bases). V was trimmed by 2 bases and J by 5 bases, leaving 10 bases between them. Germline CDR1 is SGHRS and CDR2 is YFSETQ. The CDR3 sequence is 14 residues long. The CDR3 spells CASSLRGRNEKLFF. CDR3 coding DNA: TGCGCCAGCAGCTTACGGGGGCGCAATGAAAAACTGTTTTTT.

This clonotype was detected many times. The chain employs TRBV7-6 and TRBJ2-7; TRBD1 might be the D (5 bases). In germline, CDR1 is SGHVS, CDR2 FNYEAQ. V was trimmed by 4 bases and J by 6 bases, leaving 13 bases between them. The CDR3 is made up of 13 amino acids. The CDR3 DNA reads TGTGCCAGCAGCTCCAATCAGGGCGCCGAGCAGTACTTC. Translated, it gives CASSSNQGAEQYF. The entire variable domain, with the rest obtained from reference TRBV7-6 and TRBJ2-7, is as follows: GAGVSQSPRYKVTKRGQDVALRCDPISGHVSLYWYRQALGQGPEFLTYFNYEAQQDKSGLPNDRFSAERPEGSISTLTIQRTEQRDSAMYRCASSSNQGAEQYFGPGTRLTVT.

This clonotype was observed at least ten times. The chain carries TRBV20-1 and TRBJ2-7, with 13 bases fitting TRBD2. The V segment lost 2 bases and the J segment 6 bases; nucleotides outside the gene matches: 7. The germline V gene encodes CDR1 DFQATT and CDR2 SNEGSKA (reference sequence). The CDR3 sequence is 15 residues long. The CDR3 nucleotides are TGCAGTGCTAGACCACTAGCGGGAGGGCCTCGCGAGCAGTACTTC. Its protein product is CSARPLAGGPREQYF.

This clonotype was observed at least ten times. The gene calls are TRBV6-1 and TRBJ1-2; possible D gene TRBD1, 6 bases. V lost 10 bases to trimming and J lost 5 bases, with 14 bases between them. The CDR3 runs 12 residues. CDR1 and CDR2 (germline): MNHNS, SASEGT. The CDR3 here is CAITGTTYGYTF. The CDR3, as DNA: TGTGCCATAACCGGGACAACATATGGCTACACCTTC.

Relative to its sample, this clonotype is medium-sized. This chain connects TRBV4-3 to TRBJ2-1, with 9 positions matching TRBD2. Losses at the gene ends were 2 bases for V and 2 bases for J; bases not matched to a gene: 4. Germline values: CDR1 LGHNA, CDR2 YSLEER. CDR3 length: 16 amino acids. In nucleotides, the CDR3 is TGCGCCAGCAGCCAATCGCCTAGCGGGACCTACAATGAGCAGTTCTTC. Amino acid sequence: CASSQSPSGTYNEQFF.

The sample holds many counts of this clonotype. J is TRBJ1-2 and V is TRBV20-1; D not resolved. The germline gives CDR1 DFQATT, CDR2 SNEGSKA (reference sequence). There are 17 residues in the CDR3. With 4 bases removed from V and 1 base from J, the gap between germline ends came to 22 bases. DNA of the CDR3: TGCAGTGCTAAGAGATCTGAAACCGCCGCTCGTAACTATGGCTACACCTTC. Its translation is CSAKRSETAARNYGYTF.

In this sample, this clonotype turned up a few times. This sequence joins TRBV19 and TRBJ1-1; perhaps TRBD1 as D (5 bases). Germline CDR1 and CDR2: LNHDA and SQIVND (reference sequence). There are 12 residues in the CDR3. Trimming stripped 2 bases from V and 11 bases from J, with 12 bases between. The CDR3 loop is CASSIRQGGAFF. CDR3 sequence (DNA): TGTGCCAGTAGTATAAGGCAGGGAGGCGCTTTCTTT.

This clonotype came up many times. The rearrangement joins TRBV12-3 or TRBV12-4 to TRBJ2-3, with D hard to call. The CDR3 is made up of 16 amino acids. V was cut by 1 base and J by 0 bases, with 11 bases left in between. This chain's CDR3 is CASSLVGSPSTDTQYF. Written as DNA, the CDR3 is TGTGCCAGCAGTTTAGTGGGTTCTCCTAGCACAGATACGCAGTATTTT.

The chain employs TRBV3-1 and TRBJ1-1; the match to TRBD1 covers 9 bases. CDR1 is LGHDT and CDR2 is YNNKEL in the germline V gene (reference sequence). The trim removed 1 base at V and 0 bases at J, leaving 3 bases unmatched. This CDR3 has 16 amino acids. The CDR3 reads CASSQADRGMNTEAFF. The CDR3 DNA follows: TGTGCCAGCAGCCAAGCGGACAGGGGTATGAACACTGAAGCTTTCTTT.

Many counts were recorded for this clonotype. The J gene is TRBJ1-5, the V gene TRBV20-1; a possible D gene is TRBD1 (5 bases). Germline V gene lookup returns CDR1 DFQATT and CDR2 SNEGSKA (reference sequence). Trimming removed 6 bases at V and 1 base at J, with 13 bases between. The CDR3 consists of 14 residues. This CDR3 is CSAPGRVSNQPQHF. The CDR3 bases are TGCAGTGCCCCGGGCAGGGTAAGCAATCAGCCCCAGCATTTT.

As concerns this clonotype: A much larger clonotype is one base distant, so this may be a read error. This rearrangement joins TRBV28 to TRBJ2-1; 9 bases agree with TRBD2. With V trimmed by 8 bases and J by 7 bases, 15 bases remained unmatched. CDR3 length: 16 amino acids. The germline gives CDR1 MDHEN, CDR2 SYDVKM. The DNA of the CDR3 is TGTGCCAGCGACACGGCGGGACTAGCAGGGCTAAATGAGCAGTTCTTC. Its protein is CASDTAGLAGLNEQFF.

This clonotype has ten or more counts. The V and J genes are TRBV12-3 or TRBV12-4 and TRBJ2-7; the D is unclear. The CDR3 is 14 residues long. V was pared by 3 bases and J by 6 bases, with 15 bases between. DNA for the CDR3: TGTGCCAGCAGTTTTAATGGCCGAGCCGGCGAGCAGTACTTC. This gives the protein CASSFNGRAGEQYF.

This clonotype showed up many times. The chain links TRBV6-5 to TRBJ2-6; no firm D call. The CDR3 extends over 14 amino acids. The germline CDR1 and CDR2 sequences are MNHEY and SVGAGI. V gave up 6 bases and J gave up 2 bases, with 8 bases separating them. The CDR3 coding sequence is TGTGCCAGCAGCAAACGTACTGGGGCCAACGTCCTGACTTTC. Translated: CASSKRTGANVLTF.

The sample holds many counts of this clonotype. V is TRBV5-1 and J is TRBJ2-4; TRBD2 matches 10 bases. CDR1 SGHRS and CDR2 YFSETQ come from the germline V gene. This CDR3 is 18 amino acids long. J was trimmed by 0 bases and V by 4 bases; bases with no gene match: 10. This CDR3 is CASSQGLAGAVAKNIQYF. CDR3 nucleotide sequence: TGCGCCAGCAGCCAAGGGCTAGCGGGGGCCGTAGCCAAAAACATTCAGTACTTC.

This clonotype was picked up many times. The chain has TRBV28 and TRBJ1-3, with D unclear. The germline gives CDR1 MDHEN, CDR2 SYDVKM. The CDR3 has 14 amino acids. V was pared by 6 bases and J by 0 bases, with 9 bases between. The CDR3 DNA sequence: TGTGCCAGCAGAACAACTGCCTCTGGAAACACCATATATTTT. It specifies CASRTTASGNTIYF.